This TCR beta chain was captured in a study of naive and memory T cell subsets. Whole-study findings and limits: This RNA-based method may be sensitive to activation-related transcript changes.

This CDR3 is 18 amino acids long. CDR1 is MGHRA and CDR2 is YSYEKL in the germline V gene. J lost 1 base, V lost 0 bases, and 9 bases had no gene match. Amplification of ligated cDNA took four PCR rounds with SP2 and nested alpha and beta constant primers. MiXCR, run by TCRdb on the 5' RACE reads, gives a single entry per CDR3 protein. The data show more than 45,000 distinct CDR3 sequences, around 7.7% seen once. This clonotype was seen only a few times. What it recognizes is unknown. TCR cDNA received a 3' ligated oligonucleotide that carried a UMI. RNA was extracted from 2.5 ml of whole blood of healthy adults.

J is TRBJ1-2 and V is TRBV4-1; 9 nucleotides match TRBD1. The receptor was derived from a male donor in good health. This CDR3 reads CASSQDGGTGMGNYGYTF. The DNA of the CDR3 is TGCGCCAGCAGCCAAGATGGGGGGACAGGGATGGGTAACTATGGCTACACCTTC.